A selection of T cell receptor beta chains follows, all from one sample in a study of shared clonotypes between healthy human individuals. The data were produced by immunoSEQ multiplex PCR, yet TCRdb's version contains in-frame clones alone and is incomplete. The data show roughly 2,000,000 clones, about 93% seen once. Sequences were obtained from naive CD8+ T cells from PBMCs. These receptors were taken from a man in his late teens or twenties in good health. Some clones in this sample may be carry-over from other donors' samples. CDR3s include the opening cysteine and the closing phenylalanine or tryptophan. A D gene is named only where the DNA matches it firmly. A clone size is listed for some rows: how often the clone was seen (once, few, many), or a class if it is expanded.

clone_size j_call d_call v_call cdr3_aa cdr3_nt
- TRBJ2-1 TRBD1 TRBV7-6 CASSYTDRCNEQFF TGTGCCAGCAGCTACACGGACAGGTGCAATGAGCAGTTCTTC
- TRBJ2-1 TRBD1 TRBV18 CASSLSDRGSDEQFF TGTGCCAGCTCACTCTCGGACAGGGGGTCTGATGAGCAGTTCTTC
- TRBJ2-7 - TRBV5-4 CASSLGRGGPYEQYF TGTGCCAGCAGCTTGGGGCGTGGGGGGCCCTACGAGCAGTACTTC
- TRBJ2-2 - TRBV11-2 CASSLTIYANTGELFF TGTGCCAGCAGCTTAACCATATACGCGAACACCGGGGAGCTGTTTTTT
- TRBJ2-2 - TRBV10-2 CASSGYNTGELFF TGCGCCAGCAGCGGGTATAACACCGGGGAGCTGTTTTTT
- TRBJ2-3 TRBD2 TRBV7-6 CASSWTSGTTDTQYF TGTGCCAGCAGCTGGACTAGCGGGACCACAGATACGCAGTATTTT
- TRBJ2-7 - TRBV29-1 CSVDIVGVQYF TGCAGCGTTGATATAGTGGGAGTGCAGTACTTC
- TRBJ2-7 - TRBV7-8 CASSLLWYEQYF TGTGCCAGCAGCTTATTATGGTACGAGCAGTACTTC
- TRBJ1-1 - TRBV27 CASSLGPGTEAFF TGTGCCAGCAGTTTAGGCCCCGGGACAGAAGCTTTCTTT
- TRBJ2-3 TRBD2 TRBV27 CASSLRTAGGPDGQYF TGTGCCAGCAGTTTAAGGACGGCGGGAGGGCCGGATGGGCAGTATTTT
- TRBJ1-1 - TRBV4-3 CASSHYRQEGTEAFF TGCGCCAGCAGCCACTATCGACAGGAGGGCACTGAAGCTTTCTTT
- TRBJ1-4 TRBD1 TRBV27 CASSSPTGNTEKLFF TGTGCCAGCAGTTCCCCGACAGGGAATACTGAAAAACTGTTTTTT
- TRBJ2-7 - TRBV27 CASSLSGPYEQYF TGTGCCAGCAGCTTATCGGGTCCCTACGAGCAGTACTTC
- TRBJ2-1 TRBD2 TRBV9 CASSVAPLRTSGGRSYNEQFF TGTGCCAGCAGCGTAGCCCCCCTGCGGACTAGCGGAGGAAGGTCCTACAATGAGCAGTTCTTC
- TRBJ2-1 TRBD2 TRBV13 CASSPSGSGIHNEQFF TGTGCCAGCAGCCCTAGTGGTAGCGGGATCCACAATGAGCAGTTCTTC
- TRBJ2-1 - TRBV27 CASRDRGTYNEQFF TGTGCCAGCAGGGATCGGGGGACGTACAATGAGCAGTTCTTC
- TRBJ2-7 TRBD2 TRBV19 CASSIKSGRAYEQYF TGTGCCAGTAGTATCAAGAGCGGGAGGGCCTACGAGCAGTACTTC
- TRBJ2-1 - TRBV7-3 CASSLSSGLVDNEQFF TGTGCCAGCAGCTTATCGTCAGGACTCGTTGACAATGAGCAGTTCTTC
- TRBJ1-2 - TRBV28 CASSRPGVRGSYGYTF TGTGCCAGCAGCCGCCCGGGAGTACGGGGGTCCTATGGCTACACCTTC
- TRBJ2-7 TRBD2 TRBV11-2 CASSPHSGSPYEQYF TGTGCCAGCAGCCCACATAGCGGGAGCCCCTACGAGCAGTACTTC
- TRBJ2-7 TRBD1 TRBV7-9 CASSLAGTGWDYEQYF TGTGCCAGCAGCTTAGCCGGGACAGGATGGGACTACGAGCAGTACTTC
- TRBJ2-2 - TRBV29-1 CSVEVFGPPNTGELFF TGCAGCGTTGAGGTCTTCGGACCGCCGAACACCGGGGAGCTGTTTTTT
- TRBJ2-2 TRBD2 TRBV11-2 CASSLPLGLAAGELFF TGTGCCAGCAGCTTACCCCTGGGACTAGCGGCAGGGGAGCTGTTTTTT
- TRBJ2-1 TRBD2 TRBV29-1 CSVDGKTPSGTYPQPNEQFF TGCAGCGTCGATGGAAAAACCCCTAGCGGGACTTATCCCCAGCCCAATGAGCAGTTCTTC
- TRBJ2-3 TRBD2 TRBV11-3 CASSLGGWASGYTDTQYF TGTGCCAGCAGCTTAGGGGGTTGGGCTAGCGGTTACACAGATACGCAGTATTTT
- TRBJ2-1 TRBD2 TRBV5-4 CASSLQREGPYEQFF TGTGCCAGCAGCTTGCAGCGGGAGGGCCCCTATGAGCAGTTCTTC
once TRBJ1-5 - TRBV4-3 CASSQVRSDSYSNQPQHF TGCGCCAGCAGCCAAGTAAGAAGTGACTCTTATAGCAATCAGCCCCAGCATTTT
- TRBJ2-1 - TRBV4-2 CASSQVPPGSSYNEQFF TGTGCCAGCAGCCAAGTGCCCCCCGGGAGCTCCTACAATGAGCAGTTCTTC
once TRBJ2-5 - TRBV11-3 CASSLGSGFGETQYF TGTGCCAGCAGCTTAGGGTCGGGTTTTGGAGAGACCCAGTACTTC
- TRBJ2-7 TRBD1 TRBV7-9 CASSLPGQGSYEQYF TGTGCCAGCAGCCTGCCGGGACAGGGATCCTACGAGCAGTACTTC
- TRBJ2-1 - TRBV27 CASRTGGTYNEQFF TGTGCCAGCAGGACTGGCGGTACCTACAATGAGCAGTTCTTC